This T cell receptor beta chain was recovered during a study of CD8 T cells in Susac syndrome. The authors reverse transcribed about 0.5 to 1 ug RNA with random hexamers. Using its own MiXCR run on the immunoSEQ multiplex PCR reads, TCRdb lists one record per CDR3 protein. This sample has 150,000 to 200,000 distinct CDR3 sequences; 94% occur once, and the top ten carry around 0.093%. This clonotype occurred once. Germline assignment: CDR1 SGHNT and CDR2 YYREEE (reference sequence). V lost 5 bases, J lost 4 bases, and 8 bases stayed unmatched. This CDR3 contains 14 residues. Sequenced input: CD4+ T cells from PBMCs. The receptor was derived from a human donor with multiple sclerosis. The V gene is TRBV5-4, the J gene TRBJ2-5; 7 bases are shared with TRBD1. CDR3 in DNA: TGTGCCAGCAGTCTGACAGGGAATAGAGAGACCCAGTACTTC. As protein: CASSLTGNRETQYF.